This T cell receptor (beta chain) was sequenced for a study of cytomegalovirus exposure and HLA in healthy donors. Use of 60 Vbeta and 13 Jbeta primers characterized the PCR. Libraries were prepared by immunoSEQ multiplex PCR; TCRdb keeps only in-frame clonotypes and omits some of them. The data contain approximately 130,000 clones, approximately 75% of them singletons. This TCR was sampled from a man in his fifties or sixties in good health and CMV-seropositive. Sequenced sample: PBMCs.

CDR3 sequence reads: CASSLSSGTHGEKLFF. CDR3 DNA sequence: TGTGCCAGCAGCTTATCTTCCGGGACACATGGCGAAAAACTGTTTTTT. The J gene is TRBJ1-4, the V gene TRBV5-8, with D possibly TRBD1 on 6 matching bases. The CDR3 runs 16 residues. Germline CDR1 reads SGHTS; CDR2 reads YDEGEE. Trimming left V 2 bases short and J 8 bases short, with 19 bases between.